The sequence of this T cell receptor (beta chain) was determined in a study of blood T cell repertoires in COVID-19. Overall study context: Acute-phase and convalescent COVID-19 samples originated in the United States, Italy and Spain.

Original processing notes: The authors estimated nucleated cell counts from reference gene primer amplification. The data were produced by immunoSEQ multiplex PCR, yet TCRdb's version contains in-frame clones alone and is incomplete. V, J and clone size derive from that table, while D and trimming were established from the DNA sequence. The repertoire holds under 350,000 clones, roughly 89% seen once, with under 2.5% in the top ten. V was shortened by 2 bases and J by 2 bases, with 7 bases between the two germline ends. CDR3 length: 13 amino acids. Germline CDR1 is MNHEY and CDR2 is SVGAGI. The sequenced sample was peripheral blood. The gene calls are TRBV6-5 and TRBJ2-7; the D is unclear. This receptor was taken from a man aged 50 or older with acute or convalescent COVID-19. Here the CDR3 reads CASSYGRTYEQYF. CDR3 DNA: TGTGCCAGCAGTTACGGCAGAACCTACGAGCAGTACTTC.